This T cell receptor beta chain was identified in a study of blood T cell repertoires in COVID-19. J was trimmed by 5 bases and V by 4 bases; bases with no gene match: 5. The germline V gene encodes CDR1 MGHDK and CDR2 SYGVNS. The CDR3 runs 14 residues. The age range of participants was about 18 to 100 years, with residence in more than 20 US areas. TCRdb's table, derived via immunoSEQ multiplex PCR, lists solely in-frame clones and lacks some. The sample holds fewer than 250,000 clones, 80% to 90% seen once. Sequencing was carried out using PBMCs or T cells enriched from blood (not recorded which). The V and J genes are TRBV25-1 and TRBJ1-5, with 7 bases aligning to TRBD1. The sequence derives from a woman between 35 and 50 years old with acute COVID-19. CDR3: CASSGRQGHQPQHF. The DNA for the CDR3 is TGTGCCAGCAGTGGAAGACAGGGACATCAGCCCCAGCATTTT.